The 9 T cell receptor beta chains presented below share a single source sample, sequenced in a study of shared clonotypes between healthy human individuals. Only in-frame clones appear in the TCRdb table, and some are missing; sequencing was by immunoSEQ multiplex PCR. This table has 1.4 million or so clones, around 98.5% appearing once. Sequenced sample: naive CD4+ T cells sorted from blood. Described subset: CD45RA+ positively selected. The source of these receptors is a man aged 25-45 years in good health.

This sequence joins TRBV5-1 and TRBJ1-1, with D possibly TRBD1 on 5 matching bases. Germline V gene lookup returns CDR1 SGHRS and CDR2 YFSETQ. Trimming removed 0 bases at V and 6 bases at J, with 15 bases between. The CDR3 consists of 15 residues. DNA of the CDR3: TGCGCCAGCAGCTTGGATAACCCCCGGGGGGCTGAAGCTTTCTTT. Translated, it gives CASSLDNPRGAEAFF.

J is TRBJ2-6 and V is TRBV2; 15 bases match TRBD2. With 6 bases clipped from V and 2 bases from J, the junction kept 2 bases outside the gene matches. The CDR3 has 17 residues. Germline-derived CDR1 and CDR2 are SNHLY and FYNNEI. Here the CDR3 reads CASRGTSGRTGANVLTF. In DNA form, the CDR3 reads TGTGCCAGCAGGGGGACTAGCGGGAGGACTGGGGCCAACGTCCTGACTTTC.

This rearrangement joins TRBV18 to TRBJ2-7; 11 bases agree with TRBD2. This CDR3 contains 15 residues. Germline V gives CDR1 KGHSH, CDR2 LQKENI. J gave up 2 bases and V 5 bases, and 5 bases lay outside the gene matches. CDR3 nucleotides: TGTGCCAGCTCATCGAGGACTAGCGGGCCCTACGAGCAGTACTTC. Its protein product is CASSSRTSGPYEQYF. Together with reference TRBV18 and TRBJ2-7, the CDR3 gives the full variable domain: NAGVMQNPRHLVRRRGQEARLRCSPMKGHSHVYWYRQLPEEGLKFMVYLQKENIIDESGMPKERFSAEFPKEGPSILRIQQVVRGDSAAYFCASSSRTSGPYEQYFGPGTRLTVT.

The rearrangement uses TRBV5-6 and TRBJ2-1, with D possibly matching TRBD2 (5 bases). This CDR3 comprises 14 residues. Germline V lookup: CDR1 SGHDT, CDR2 YYEEEE. Trimming removed 0 bases from V and 9 bases from J, with 13 bases in between. The CDR3 sequence is CASSLGGSPPEQFF. The CDR3 coding sequence is TGTGCCAGCAGCTTGGGAGGGAGCCCCCCTGAGCAGTTCTTC. Full variable domain (missing parts from reference TRBV5-6 and TRBJ2-1): DAGVTQSPTHLIKTRGQQVTLRCSPKSGHDTVSWYQQALGQGPQFIFQYYEEEERQRGNFPDRFSGHQFPNYSSELNVNALLLGDSALYLCASSLGGSPPEQFFGPGTRLTVL.

V and J are TRBV11-2 and TRBJ2-1; weak D call: TRBD2 (5 bases). In germline, CDR1 is SGHAT, CDR2 FQNNGV. The V and J ends lost 5 bases and 2 bases respectively, with 19 bases between them. CDR3 size: 17 residues. The CDR3: CASSRLGRGMTYNEQFF. CDR3 bases: TGTGCCAGCAGCCGTCTCGGAAGAGGGATGACCTACAATGAGCAGTTCTTC.

This chain joins TRBV5-6 and TRBJ2-1; the D gene is possibly TRBD1 (6 bases). Germline V CDR1 and CDR2: SGHDT, YYEEEE. The CDR3 length is 15 residues. The V end lost 5 bases, the J end lost 9 bases, and 21 bases lay between the germline ends. CDR3 sequence: CASRDSRQALSEQFF. For the CDR3, the DNA is TGTGCCAGCAGGGACAGTCGACAGGCTTTAAGTGAGCAGTTCTTC.

The V and J genes are TRBV5-1 and TRBJ1-2; no clear D gene. CDR1 SGHRS and CDR2 YFSETQ come from the germline V gene. Trimming left V 0 bases short and J 8 bases short, with 17 bases between. The CDR3 consists of 15 residues. The CDR3 DNA follows: TGCGCCAGCAGCTTGGGAGTCCTTTCGGAAATAGGCTACACCTTC. It encodes CASSLGVLSEIGYTF. The variable domain in full, completed from reference TRBV5-1 and TRBJ1-2, reads KAGVTQTPRYLIKTRGQQVTLSCSPISGHRSVSWYQQTPGQGLQFLFEYFSETQRNKGNFPGRFSGRQFSNSRSEMNVSTLELGDSALYLCASSLGVLSEIGYTFGSGTRLTVV.

This chain joins TRBV29-1 and TRBJ2-7; D gene unclear. Germline CDR1 is SQVTM and CDR2 is ANQGSEA. Trimming took off 7 bases at V and 6 bases at J, with 13 bases between the two ends. The CDR3 covers 11 residues. CDR3 sequence reads: CSAAARAEQYF. CDR3 nucleotides: TGCAGCGCCGCGGCTAGGGCCGAGCAGTACTTC.

The chain couples TRBV5-1 to TRBJ1-4; unclear D gene. Germline V gene lookup returns CDR1 SGHRS and CDR2 YFSETQ. This CDR3 comprises 15 residues. V dropped 3 bases and J dropped 0 bases, with 9 bases sitting between them. The CDR3: CASSSDRATNEKLFF. For the CDR3, the DNA is TGCGCCAGCAGCTCGGACCGAGCAACTAATGAAAAACTGTTTTTT.